This T cell receptor (beta chain) stems from a study of Ad26.COV2.S vaccination and SARS-CoV-2 variants. Study summary: Ad26.COV2.S arm of COV1001 included the donor. In the study, Ad26.COV2.S was injected intramuscularly once, or twice 56 days apart. Study-wide points: Placebo recipients trailed vaccine recipients in spike-specific TCR breadth.

Concerning this clone: Its antigen is currently unknown.

Noted treatment: around 19 received Ad26.COV2.S at low or high dose, single or two shots; several received placebo; per-sample allocation not given. Day 63 after the first injection of vaccine or placebo was the sampling time. What was given as vaccine was an Ad26 vector encoding Wuhan-strain SARS-CoV-2 spike. Assay: immunoSEQ multiplex PCR; the TCRdb copy retains only in-frame clones and omits some. Of about 390,000 clones in the sample, less than 90% were seen once. The V gene's germline CDR1 is SQVTM and CDR2 ANQGSEA. V lost 6 bases to trimming and J lost 4 bases; unmatched junction nucleotides: 8. The CDR3 length is 14 residues.

This rearrangement joins TRBV29-1 to TRBJ2-1, with 8 nucleotides matching TRBD1. The TCR originated in a person aged 18-65 years who received the Ad26.COV2.S COVID-19 vaccine or a placebo. Specimen: peripheral blood, collected in a trial of Ad26.COV2.S vaccine versus placebo. This CDR3 reads CSVIDRGRYNEQFF. The CDR3 nucleotides read TGCAGCGTGATCGACAGGGGCCGTTACAATGAGCAGTTCTTC.